These 11 T cell receptor beta chains were sequenced from one sample in a study of T-cell memory formation after mild COVID-19. TCRdb redid the calling of the 5' RACE reads with MiXCR, one entry per CDR3 protein. Among 250,000 to 300,000 distinct CDR3 sequences, 15% to 20% were seen once, and the ten largest hold 22%. Sequencing was carried out using PBMCs or a T cell subset sorted from them (not recorded which). The receptors derive from a man between 18 and 35 years old who had mild COVID-19 (a few samples of this study predate the infection). Cell type and time point are not known.

The chain joins TRBV5-1 to TRBJ1-1; D perhaps matches TRBD1 (6 bases). The V end was cut by 0 bases, the J end by 5 bases, with 17 bases between. This CDR3 is built from 16 residues. CDR1 is SGHRS and CDR2 is YFSETQ in the germline V gene. The CDR3 coding sequence is TGCGCCAGCAGCTTGGGGGGGGCGCTGAGGGAGACTGAAGCTTTCTTT. This gives the protein CASSLGGALRETEAFF.

The chain combines TRBV3-1 with TRBJ2-5, with D perhaps matching TRBD1 (5 bases). The V and J ends lost 4 bases and 2 bases respectively, with 11 bases between them. The CDR3 consists of 14 residues. CDR1 is LGHDT, CDR2 YNNKEL, per germline (reference sequence). CDR3 DNA: TGTGCCAGCAGCCCCGGACACCTTCAAGAGACCCAGTACTTC. It encodes CASSPGHLQETQYF.

This clonotype was detected only a few times. This chain links TRBV11-2 with TRBJ1-2, with D uncertain. This CDR3 region has 12 residues. V was shortened by 0 bases and J by 9 bases, with 8 bases between the two germline ends. The germline gives CDR1 SGHAT, CDR2 FQNNGV. Here the CDR3 reads CASSLDLRSYTF. For the CDR3, the DNA is TGTGCCAGCAGCTTAGACCTAAGGAGCTACACCTTC. Looking up the rest from reference TRBV11-2 and TRBJ1-2 gives the full variable domain: EAGVAQSPRYKIIEKRQSVAFWCNPISGHATLYWYQQILGQGPKLLIQFQNNGVVDDSQLPKDRFSAERLKGVDSTLKIQPAKLEDSAVYLCASSLDLRSYTFGSGTRLTVV.

The table lists this clonotype with a few counts. The chain employs TRBV7-9 and TRBJ1-4, with D possibly TRBD1 on 6 matching bases. This CDR3 spans 16 amino acids. V was trimmed by 4 bases and J by 2 bases, leaving 14 bases between them. Germline V lookup: CDR1 SEHNR, CDR2 FQNEAQ (reference sequence). The CDR3 reads CASSSNTGPTNEKLFF. The DNA of the CDR3 is TGTGCCAGCAGCTCCAACACAGGGCCCACTAATGAAAAACTGTTTTTT.

The J gene is TRBJ2-7, the V gene TRBV7-3, with D maybe TRBD1 (5 bases). Trimming shortened V by 1 base and J by 3 bases, and 7 bases separated the two germline ends. CDR3 length: 13 amino acids. The germline V gene encodes CDR1 SGHTA and CDR2 FQGTGA. CDR3 protein: CASSLSQGYEQYV. DNA for the CDR3: TGTGCCAGCAGCTTAAGTCAGGGCTACGAGCAGTACGTC.

This clonotype was observed a handful of times. The chain is built from TRBV12-3 or TRBV12-4 and TRBJ1-5; D is unclear. The V and J ends lost 3 bases and 3 bases respectively, with 6 bases between them. This CDR3 has 13 residues. The CDR3 bases are TGTGCCAGCAGTTTTCGACCCAATCAGCCCCAGCATTTT. Its protein is CASSFRPNQPQHF.

This clonotype occurred a few times. This CDR3 reads CASSSRDREGEQYF. Here the CDR3 DNA reads TGCGCCAGCAGCTCACGGGACAGGGAGGGCGAGCAGTACTTC. The chain couples TRBV5-1 to TRBJ2-7; 9 nucleotides match TRBD1. From germline, CDR1 is SGHRS and CDR2 YFSETQ. J lost 6 bases, V lost 3 bases, and 7 bases had no gene match. The CDR3 runs to 14 residues.

The chain combines TRBV7-8 with TRBJ2-7; D is perhaps TRBD1 or TRBD2 (5 bases each). Germline V gene lookup returns CDR1 SGHVS and CDR2 FQNEAQ. This CDR3 spans 14 amino acids. V dropped 0 bases and J dropped 2 bases, with 8 bases sitting between them. The CDR3, as DNA: TGTGCCAGCAGCTTAGCGGGGGTGACCTACGAGCAGTACGTC. Its translation is CASSLAGVTYEQYV.

The chain is built from TRBV29-1 and TRBJ1-2; D possibly corresponds to TRBD1 (6 bases). Trimming pared 6 bases from V and 4 bases from J, leaving 12 bases between. CDR3 length equals 12 residues. Germline V CDR1 and CDR2: SQVTM, ANQGSEA. The CDR3 sequence: CSVRAGVYGYTF. The DNA for the CDR3 is TGCAGCGTGCGAGCAGGGGTCTATGGCTACACCTTC.

This clonotype was recorded a few times. The V gene is TRBV7-3, the J gene TRBJ2-1; D not resolved. CDR1 is SGHTA, CDR2 FQGTGA, per germline. The CDR3 extends over 14 amino acids. The V gene lost 1 base and the J gene lost 5 bases, with 9 bases spanning the gap. CDR3 protein: CASSLRDPHNEQFF. The CDR3, as DNA: TGTGCCAGCAGCTTAAGAGATCCTCACAATGAGCAGTTCTTC.

The chain carries TRBV7-9 and TRBJ2-5; D possibly corresponds to TRBD1 (6 bases). The CDR3 runs 14 residues. V was trimmed by 2 bases and J by 1 base, leaving 8 bases between them. Germline lookup yields CDR1 SEHNR and CDR2 FQNEAQ (reference sequence). CDR3 residues: CASSLMGAQETQYF. The CDR3 region has the DNA TGTGCCAGCAGCTTAATGGGGGCCCAAGAGACCCAGTACTTC. Using reference TRBV7-9 and TRBJ2-5 for the parts outside the CDR3, the full variable domain is DTGVSQNPRHKITKRGQNVTFRCDPISEHNRLYWYRQTLGQGPEFLTYFQNEAQLEKSRLLSDRFSAERPKGSFSTLEIQRTEQGDSAMYLCASSLMGAQETQYFGPGTRLLVL.